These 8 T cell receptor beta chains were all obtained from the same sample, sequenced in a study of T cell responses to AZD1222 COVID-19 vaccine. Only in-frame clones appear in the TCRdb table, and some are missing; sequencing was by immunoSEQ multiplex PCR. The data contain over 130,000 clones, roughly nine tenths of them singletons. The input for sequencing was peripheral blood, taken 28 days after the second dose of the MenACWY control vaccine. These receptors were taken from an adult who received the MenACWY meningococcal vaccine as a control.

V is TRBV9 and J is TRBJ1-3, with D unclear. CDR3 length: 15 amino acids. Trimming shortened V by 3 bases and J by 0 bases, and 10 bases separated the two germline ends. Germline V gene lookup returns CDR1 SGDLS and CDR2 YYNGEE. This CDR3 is CASSGWGDSGNTIYF. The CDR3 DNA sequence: TGTGCCAGCAGCGGGTGGGGAGACTCTGGAAACACCATATATTTT.

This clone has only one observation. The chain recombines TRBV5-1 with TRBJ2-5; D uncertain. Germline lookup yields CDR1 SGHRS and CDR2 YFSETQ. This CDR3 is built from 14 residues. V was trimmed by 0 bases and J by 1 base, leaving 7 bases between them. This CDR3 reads CASSLVPPQETQYF. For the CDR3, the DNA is TGCGCCAGCAGCTTGGTGCCCCCCCAAGAGACCCAGTACTTC.

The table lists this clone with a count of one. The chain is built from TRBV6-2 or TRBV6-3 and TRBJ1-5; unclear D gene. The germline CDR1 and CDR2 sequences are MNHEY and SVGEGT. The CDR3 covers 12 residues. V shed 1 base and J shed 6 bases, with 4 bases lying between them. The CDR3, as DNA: TGTGCCAGCAGTTACTGGGGTCAGCCCCAGCATTTT. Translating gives CASSYWGQPQHF.

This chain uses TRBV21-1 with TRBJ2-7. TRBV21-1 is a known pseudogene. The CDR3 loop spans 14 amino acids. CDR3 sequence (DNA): TGTGCCAGCAGCAACCGGGCAGTATCCTACGAGCAGTACTTC. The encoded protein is CASSNRAVSYEQYF.

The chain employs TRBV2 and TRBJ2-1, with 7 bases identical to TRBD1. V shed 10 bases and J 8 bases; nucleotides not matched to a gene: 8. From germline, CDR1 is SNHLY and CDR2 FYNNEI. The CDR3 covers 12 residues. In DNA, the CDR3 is TGTGCCACCGCTCAGGGGGACGATGAGCAGTTCTTC. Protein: CATAQGDDEQFF.

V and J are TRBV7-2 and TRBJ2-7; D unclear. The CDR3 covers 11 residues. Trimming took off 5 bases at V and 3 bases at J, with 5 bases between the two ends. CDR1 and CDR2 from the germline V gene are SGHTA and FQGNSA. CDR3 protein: CASSLHYEQYF. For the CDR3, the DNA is TGTGCCAGCAGCCTTCACTACGAGCAGTACTTC.

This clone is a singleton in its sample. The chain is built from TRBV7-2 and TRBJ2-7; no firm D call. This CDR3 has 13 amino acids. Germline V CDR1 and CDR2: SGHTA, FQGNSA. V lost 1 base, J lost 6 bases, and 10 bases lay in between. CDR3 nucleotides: TGTGCCAGCAGCTTAGGGCAGCTTCTCGAGCAGTACTTC. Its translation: CASSLGQLLEQYF.

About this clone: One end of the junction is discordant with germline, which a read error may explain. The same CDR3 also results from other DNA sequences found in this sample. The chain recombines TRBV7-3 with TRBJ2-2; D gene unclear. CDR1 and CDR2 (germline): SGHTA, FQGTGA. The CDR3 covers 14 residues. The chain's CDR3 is CASSPTANTGELFF. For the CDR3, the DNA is TGCGCCAGCAGCCCCACAGCGAACACCGGGGAGCTGTTTTTT.